Included here is one T cell receptor beta chain sequence, with context. What it binds is unknown. These data belong to a study of PD-1 blockade in classical Hodgkin lymphoma. Study results and caveats: The CD4+ diversity rise by C4D1 was clearest in complete responders. Prior therapy or disease activity may underlie the repertoire differences, whose causes remain undefined.

The method was immunoSEQ multiplex PCR; TCRdb's version includes in-frame clones alone and lacks a portion of them. The table lists more than 35,000 clones, 70% to 90% of them singletons, with approximately 7.5% in the top ten. CDR3 size: 20 residues. In germline, CDR1 is KGHSH, CDR2 LQKENI. The J segment lost 0 bases and the V segment lost 6 bases, leaving 17 bases of the junction unmatched. Each of the patients experienced relapse following autologous stem cell transplantation, and their brentuximab vedotin exposure differed. Under best response, outcomes were complete response, partial response or progressive disease.

This clonotype was obtained from a human donor with classical Hodgkin lymphoma. V usage is TRBV18 and J usage is TRBJ2-6; TRBD2 matches 7 bases. The source was peripheral blood mononuclear cells (PBMCs), collected before the second cycle of nivolumab. The CDR3 sequence is CASSTPQRGGLFSGANVLTF. The CDR3 bases are TGTGCCAGCTCTACCCCTCAGCGGGGAGGATTGTTCTCTGGGGCCAACGTCCTGACTTTC.